This passage covers 22 T cell receptor beta chains from one sample sequenced in a study of T cell repertoires in cytomegalovirus infection. A single record per CDR3 protein comes from TCRdb applying MiXCR to the reads. The table records fewer than 1,000,000 distinct CDR3 sequences, roughly 30% of them present only once. No antigen has been identified for these receptors. The starting material was cultured CD8+ T cells from PBMCs, obtained from culture after CMV antigen stimulation. These receptors all stem from a human donor in good health (CMV status not recorded). Some clones in this sample may be carry-over from other donors' samples.

The gene calls are TRBV6-6 and TRBJ1-2; D remains ambiguous. The V gene's germline CDR1 is MNHNY and CDR2 SVGAGI (reference sequence). This CDR3 comprises 11 residues. The ends were cut back, 7 bases at V and 6 bases at J, with 9 bases in the middle. CDR3 coding DNA: TGTGCCAGCATTGGAGTCGATGGCTACACCTTC. Its translation: CASIGVDGYTF.

This clonotype has more than one count but fewer than ten. DNA of the CDR3: TGTGCCAGCAGCAGCATGGGAGGGGGTCAGCCCCAGCATTTT. Translation: CASSSMGGGQPQHF. The gene calls are TRBV6-6 and TRBJ1-5; D possibly corresponds to TRBD1 (6 bases). V lost 6 bases to trimming and J lost 6 bases, with 15 bases between them. Germline CDR1 and CDR2: MNHNY and SVGAGI (reference sequence). The CDR3 consists of 14 residues.

At least ten counts were recorded for this clonotype. CDR3 in DNA: TGTGCCAGCAGCCCGAGGTCCCCGATAAGGACTGGCTACACCTTC. Translated: CASSPRSPIRTGYTF. This sequence joins TRBV7-6 and TRBJ1-2; no firm D call. This CDR3 is 15 amino acids long. From germline, CDR1 is SGHVS and CDR2 FNYEAQ. V was clipped by 5 bases and J by 7 bases, with 20 bases between them.

The V gene is TRBV7-9, the J gene TRBJ2-5; D is perhaps TRBD1 (5 bases). The length of the CDR3 is 13 residues. Trimming stripped 1 base from V and 5 bases from J, with 8 bases between. The germline CDR1 and CDR2 sequences are SEHNR and FQNEAQ (reference sequence). The CDR3 nucleotides are TGTGCCAGCAGCTTAGTGACAGACGAGACCCAGTACTTC. This translates into CASSLVTDETQYF.

The J gene is TRBJ2-7, the V gene TRBV6-1; the D is unclear. This CDR3 region has 14 residues. The germline gives CDR1 MNHNS, CDR2 SASEGT. Trimming shortened V by 1 base and J by 4 bases, and 11 bases separated the two germline ends. Here the CDR3 DNA reads TGTGCCAGCAGTGAAGGACCCCTCTTGTACGAGCAGTACGTC. It codes for CASSEGPLLYEQYV.

The genes are TRBV12-3 or TRBV12-4 and TRBJ2-6; D unclear. Trimming pared 3 bases from V and 0 bases from J, leaving 12 bases between. This CDR3 has 17 residues. This CDR3 reads CASSFGQAASGANVLTF. Written as DNA, the CDR3 is TGTGCCAGCAGTTTCGGCCAGGCAGCCTCTGGGGCCAACGTCCTGACTTTC.

This clonotype was observed a few times. V and J are TRBV9 and TRBJ1-6; 9 nucleotides agree with TRBD1. Losses at the gene ends were 4 bases for V and 7 bases for J; bases not matched to a gene: 12. Germline CDR1 reads SGDLS; CDR2 reads YYNGEE. The CDR3 length is 17 residues. The CDR3 sequence is CASSLRQGGQHNSPLHF. CDR3 sequence (DNA): TGTGCCAGCAGCTTACGACAGGGGGGACAGCACAATTCACCCCTCCACTTT.

The chain uses TRBV10-3 and TRBJ2-5, with 8 positions matching TRBD2. Germline loops: CDR1 ENHRY, CDR2 SYGVKD. J lost 4 bases, V lost 5 bases, and 15 bases had no gene match. This CDR3 is 17 amino acids long. The DNA of the CDR3 is TGTGCCATCAGTCTTACGGACCCGGGGACTAGAGGAGAGACCCAGTACTTC. Protein product: CAISLTDPGTRGETQYF.

The chain uses TRBV4-1 and TRBJ2-7; the D is unclear. V was clipped by 3 bases and J by 2 bases, with 11 bases between them. The CDR3 has 14 amino acids. The V gene's germline CDR1 is MGHRA and CDR2 YSYEKL. CDR3: CASSQPGRTYEQYF. The CDR3 DNA sequence: TGCGCCAGCAGCCAGCCCGGACGGACCTACGAGCAGTACTTC.

Notes on this clonotype: This may be a read error, as it is one base from a much larger clone. V gene TRBV7-6 combines with J gene TRBJ2-1; 10 bases map to TRBD1. The J segment lost 9 bases and the V segment lost 0 bases, leaving 5 bases of the junction unmatched. The CDR3 length is 15 residues. Germline assignment: CDR1 SGHVS and CDR2 FNYEAQ. The CDR3 DNA is TGTGCCAGCAGCTTAGCCCGACAGGGGGCCTCTGAGCAGTTCTTC. This gives the protein CASSLARQGASEQFF.

This clonotype was seen a few times. The rearrangement joins TRBV14 to TRBJ1-6; D is undetermined. The CDR3 extends over 15 amino acids. Germline loops: CDR1 SGHDN, CDR2 FVKESK. Trimming removed 0 bases at V and 4 bases at J, with 7 bases between. The CDR3 DNA is TGTGCCAGCAGCCAAGATCGTCGGTATAATTCACCCCTCCACTTT. It is translated as CASSQDRRYNSPLHF.

This clonotype was seen at least ten times. The chain links TRBV7-2 to TRBJ1-5; D call uncertain. V lost 3 bases to trimming and J lost 0 bases, with 6 bases between them. This CDR3 has 14 amino acids. Germline values: CDR1 SGHTA, CDR2 FQGNSA. CDR3 DNA sequence: TGTGCCAGCAGCTTTTGGGATAGCAATCAGCCCCAGCATTTT. Translated: CASSFWDSNQPQHF.

This clonotype was detected a few times. This chain links TRBV27 with TRBJ1-6; 7 bases map to TRBD1. V lost 0 bases and J lost 12; bases outside the gene matches: 5. There are 14 residues in the CDR3. CDR1 MNHEY and CDR2 SMNVEV come from the germline V gene (reference sequence). The CDR3 spells CASSLSQGGLPLHF. The CDR3 DNA follows: TGTGCCAGCAGTTTATCCCAGGGGGGATTACCCCTCCACTTT.

This clonotype was seen only a few times. The J gene is TRBJ2-1, the V gene TRBV14, with TRBD1 as a possible D gene (5 bases). The CDR3 runs 17 residues. Trimming took off 0 bases at V and 5 bases at J, with 17 bases between the two ends. Germline CDR1 and CDR2: SGHDN and FVKESK. CDR3 sequence (DNA): TGTGCCAGCAGCCAAGATCGCTCGAAGGGGTACCACAATGAGCAGTTCTTC. It is translated as CASSQDRSKGYHNEQFF.

This clonotype was seen only a few times. J is TRBJ2-7 and V is TRBV4-3; D is uncertain. Trimming removed 0 bases at V and 2 bases at J, with 23 bases between. Germline CDR1 and CDR2: LGHNA and YSLEER. The CDR3 is made up of 19 amino acids. This chain's CDR3 is CASSQDRDVGNLRAYEQYV. The CDR3 DNA reads as TGCGCCAGCAGCCAAGACCGTGATGTTGGGAACCTCCGGGCCTACGAGCAGTACGTC.

The V and J genes are TRBV9 and TRBJ2-5, with D possibly being TRBD2 (6 bases). The V end was cut by 7 bases, the J end by 5 bases, with 18 bases between. This CDR3 has 14 amino acids. Germline V lookup: CDR1 SGDLS, CDR2 YYNGEE. The CDR3 region is CASCPGGVRETQYF. The CDR3, as DNA: TGTGCCAGCTGCCCGGGCGGGGTTAGGGAGACCCAGTACTTC. Based on the CDR3 plus reference TRBV9 and TRBJ2-5, the full variable domain is DSGVTQTPKHLITATGQRVTLRCSPRSGDLSVYWYQQSLDQGLQFLIQYYNGEERAKGNILERFSAQQFPDLHSELNLSSLELGDSALYFCASCPGGVRETQYFGPGTRLLVL.

The chain is built from TRBV7-2 and TRBJ2-3; tentative D call: TRBD1 (6 bases). V was cut by 4 bases and J by 2 bases, with 34 bases left in between. This CDR3 is built from 22 residues. Germline values: CDR1 SGHTA, CDR2 FQGNSA. CDR3 protein: CASSSIEIGGWFKPTHTDTQYF. As DNA, the CDR3 is TGTGCCAGCAGCTCTATCGAAATTGGGGGCTGGTTCAAACCCACACACACAGATACGCAGTATTTT.

This clonotype was detected a few times. This chain connects TRBV7-3 to TRBJ2-3; 9 nucleotides align to TRBD2. V trimming: 5 bases; J trimming: 2 bases; junction bases outside the gene matches: 8. Germline V lookup: CDR1 SGHTA, CDR2 FQGTGA. CDR3 size: 16 residues. CDR3 in amino acids: CASSPLAGEITDTQYF. The CDR3 DNA reads as TGTGCCAGCAGCCCCTTAGCGGGGGAGATCACAGATACGCAGTATTTT.

This rearrangement joins TRBV19 to TRBJ1-6; D may be TRBD1 (6 bases). This CDR3 comprises 16 residues. Germline V gene data show CDR1 as LNHDA and CDR2 as SQIVND (reference sequence). Trimming took off 8 bases at V and 9 bases at J, with 23 bases between the two ends. CDR3 sequence (DNA): TGTGCCAGTTCACACGGATCTTCAGGAGGGGGTTCACCCCTCCACTTT. This translates into CASSHGSSGGGSPLHF.

This clonotype appeared a few times. The chain carries TRBV6-1 and TRBJ2-2; TRBD1 matches at 7 bases. The CDR3 has 15 residues. V trimming: 6 bases; J trimming: 11 bases; junction bases outside the gene matches: 15. From germline, CDR1 is MNHNS and CDR2 SASEGT. In nucleotides, the CDR3 is TGTGCCAGCAGGCAACTGGGGATGACAGGGTTAGAGCTGTTTTTT. Encoded protein: CASRQLGMTGLELFF.

This clonotype was seen many times. The chain carries TRBV10-3 and TRBJ2-1; TRBD1 matches at 9 bases. V dropped 0 bases and J dropped 5; count of bases not matched to a gene: 8. The CDR3 runs to 17 residues. The germline V gene has CDR1 ENHRY and CDR2 SYGVKD. The CDR3 DNA follows: TGTGCCATCAGTGAGTCGTTCCGGGACAGGGTCCACAATGAGCAGTTCTTC. Translation: CAISESFRDRVHNEQFF.

This clonotype was detected many times. The J gene is TRBJ1-2, the V gene TRBV12-5; no clear D. Per the germline V gene, CDR1 is LGHNT and CDR2 is FRNRAP. This CDR3 is built from 14 residues. V gave up 2 bases and J gave up 4 bases, with 11 bases separating them. The CDR3 is CASGLRGTSYGYTF. The CDR3 bases are TGTGCTAGTGGTTTGAGAGGAACCTCCTATGGCTACACCTTC.